The T cell receptor beta chain under discussion was sequenced for a study of CD8+ T cells in alopecia areata. Overall study results and limits: Scalp clonality decreased significantly with tofacitinib, and so did expanded CD8+ clones among the top 100.

CDR3 length: 12 amino acids. Per germline, CDR1 MNHEY and CDR2 SMNVEV (reference sequence). The V gene lost 6 bases and the J gene lost 5 bases, with 5 bases spanning the gap. Concerning this clone itself: Its antigen remains unidentified.

The treatment is: oral pan-JAK inhibitor, 5-10 mg twice daily. Alopecia areata patients had lesional scalp punch biopsies and peripheral blood taken from them. After isolation, RNA underwent reverse transcription to generate cDNA as the sequencing template. Profiling relied on immunoSEQ multiplex PCR, and the TCRdb table lists in-frame clones only, not all of them. The sample includes 150,000 to 200,000 clones, 60% of them seen just once. The TCR comes from a human donor with alopecia areata. This sample comprised CD4+ T cells sorted from blood, obtained at week 24, from a patient treated with tofacitinib. This sequence joins TRBV27 and TRBJ1-6; a weak D match, TRBD1 (5 bases). In DNA form, the CDR3 reads TGTGCCAGCAGACAGGATAATTCACCCCTCCACTTT. Translation gives CASRQDNSPLHF.